This T cell receptor (beta chain) was observed in a study of blood T cell repertoires in COVID-19. Libraries were prepared by immunoSEQ multiplex PCR; TCRdb keeps only in-frame clonotypes and omits some of them. The sample gives fewer than 200,000 clones, roughly 85% of which show up once; approximately 2% is in the top ten. The CDR3 is 18 amino acids. CDR1 and CDR2 from the germline V gene are KGHDR and SFDVKD. Trimming removed 4 bases from V and 3 bases from J; junction bases left unmatched: 12. The rearrangement uses TRBV24-1 and TRBJ1-4; 8 bases are shared with TRBD1. The material sequenced was peripheral blood. The sequence came from a woman older than 75 with acute or convalescent COVID-19. The DNA for the CDR3 is TGTGCCACCAGTGAACCCAGGGGGCTCGTTTCCCCTAATGAAAAACTGTTTTTT. Its protein product is CATSEPRGLVSPNEKLFF.